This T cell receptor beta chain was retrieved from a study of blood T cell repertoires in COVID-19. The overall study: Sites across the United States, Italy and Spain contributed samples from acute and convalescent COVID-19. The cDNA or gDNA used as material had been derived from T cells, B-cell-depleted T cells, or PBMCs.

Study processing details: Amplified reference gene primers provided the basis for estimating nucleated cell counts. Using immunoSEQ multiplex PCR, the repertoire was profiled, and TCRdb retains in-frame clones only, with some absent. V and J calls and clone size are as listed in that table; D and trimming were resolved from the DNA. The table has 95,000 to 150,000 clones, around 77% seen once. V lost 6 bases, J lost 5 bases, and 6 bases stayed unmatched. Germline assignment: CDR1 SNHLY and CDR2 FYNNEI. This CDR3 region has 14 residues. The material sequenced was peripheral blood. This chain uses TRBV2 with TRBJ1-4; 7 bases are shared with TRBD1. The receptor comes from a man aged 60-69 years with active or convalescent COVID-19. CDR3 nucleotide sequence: TGTGCCAGCAGACGGGACAGAAGAAATGAAAAACTGTTTTTT. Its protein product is CASRRDRRNEKLFF. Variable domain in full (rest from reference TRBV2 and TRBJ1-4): EPEVTQTPSHQVTQMGQEVILRCVPISNHLYFYWYRQILGQKVEFLVSFYNNEISEKSEIFDDQFSVERPDGSNFTLKIRSTKLEDSAMYFCASRRDRRNEKLFFGSGTQLSVL.